This is a list of T cell receptor beta chains from one sample in a study of blood T cell repertoires in COVID-19. Data came from immunoSEQ multiplex PCR; TCRdb stores just in-frame clones and leaves some out. The sample has 240,000 or so clones; 85% to 90% are singletons. Input material: PBMCs or T cells enriched from blood (not recorded which). These receptors were collected from a man in his forties or fifties who had recovered from COVID-19. Both conserved end residues are trimmed from each CDR3. The D gene is left open where the match is weak. Rows give clone size only sometimes, using once, few, many, or a class for an expanded clone.

CDR3 | V | D | J | size
ASKAGGTQETQY | TRBV28 | TRBD2 | TRBJ2-5 | -
ASSEGAGGLGNTIY | TRBV6-1 | - | TRBJ1-3 | -
ASSPPGLAGELF | TRBV18 | TRBD2 | TRBJ2-2 | -
ASSAGEGTYNSPLH | TRBV19 | - | TRBJ1-6 | -
SASSTGQGSEGYGYT | TRBV20-1 | TRBD1 | TRBJ1-2 | -
ASSQRGSSYNEQF | TRBV4-1 | - | TRBJ2-1 | -
ASSTGTSGSIHEQF | TRBV5-4 | TRBD2 | TRBJ2-1 | -
ASSPPYYPDTQY | TRBV18 | - | TRBJ2-3 | -
ASSPGLGGHTEAF | TRBV18 | - | TRBJ1-1 | -
ASSQDWGGIHTGELF | TRBV3-1/TRBV3-2 | TRBD2 | TRBJ2-2 | -
ASSDSGTTSSYNEQF | TRBV9 | TRBD2 | TRBJ2-1 | once
ATSDLGLGRDEQF | TRBV24-1 | - | TRBJ2-1 | -
ASAFRLAGASGANVLT | TRBV27 | TRBD2 | TRBJ2-6 | many
ASSHSPVQETQY | TRBV16 | - | TRBJ2-5 | few
ASTPSGPVDTQY | TRBV28 | TRBD2 | TRBJ2-3 | once
ASSPRDREFYEQY | TRBV27 | TRBD1 | TRBJ2-7 | -
ASSSGTART | TRBV12-3/TRBV12-4 | - | TRBJ1-2 | -
ASSVGGTKSSYEQY | TRBV9 | TRBD2 | TRBJ2-7 | -
SGGGQGREKLF | TRBV29-1 | TRBD1 | TRBJ1-4 | -
SVGDWSTEAF | TRBV29-1 | - | TRBJ1-1 | -
ASSILGADTQY | TRBV19 | - | TRBJ2-3 | -
ASSWGQGASGYT | TRBV5-1 | TRBD1 | TRBJ1-2 | -
ASSLRGARNQPQH | TRBV5-7 | - | TRBJ1-5 | -
ASSLDLRGPGETQY | TRBV5-1 | - | TRBJ2-5 | -
ASSWGDRGSGNTIY | TRBV5-4 | - | TRBJ1-3 | -
ASGLDTEARVGAEAF | TRBV12-5 | - | TRBJ1-1 | -
ASKYAAGSTGELF | TRBV27 | - | TRBJ2-2 | -
ASSDRDSNEKLF | TRBV18 | TRBD1 | TRBJ1-4 | -
ASSLYGSGNTIY | TRBV28 | - | TRBJ1-3 | -
ASSLTQRSNTEAF | TRBV5-5 | - | TRBJ1-1 | few
ASSWDSGGYT | TRBV28 | - | TRBJ1-2 | -
ASSQGGNSEAF | TRBV5-1 | TRBD1 | TRBJ1-1 | -
ATSGPTGAGNTIY | TRBV15 | TRBD1 | TRBJ1-3 | -
ASSLLAGGQNTGELF | TRBV5-1 | TRBD2 | TRBJ2-2 | -
ATQPGFGEQF | TRBV24-1 | - | TRBJ2-1 | -
ASSLWVGVSYNSPLH | TRBV27 | - | TRBJ1-6 | -
ASSIRGFTDTQY | TRBV19 | - | TRBJ2-3 | -
ASSLEGQGYNEQF | TRBV5-1 | TRBD1 | TRBJ2-1 | -
ASSFDGVETDTQY | TRBV11-2 | - | TRBJ2-3 | -